This T cell receptor beta chain is from a study of OX40 agonist ivuxolimab in advanced cancers. The table came from immunoSEQ multiplex PCR; TCRdb's copy has only in-frame clones and leaves some out. The sample lists tens of thousands of clones; 89% were seen once. The ends were cut back, 1 base at V and 1 base at J, with 15 bases in the middle. Germline V CDR1 and CDR2: LGHNA, YNFKEQ. The CDR3 totals 17 residues. The material sequenced was CD4+ or CD8+ T cells sorted from blood, taken in a trial of the OX40 agonist ivuxolimab. The chain recombines TRBV4-2 with TRBJ2-3, with D possibly matching TRBD1 (5 bases). This TCR was sampled from an adult with an advanced solid tumor such as melanoma, head and neck, liver or kidney cancer. The CDR3 DNA follows: TGTGCCAGCAGCCAAGCCCTTCTATCGACAGGCACAGATACGCAGTATTTT. Translation gives CASSQALLSTGTDTQYF.